Here is one TCR beta chain with its context. The antigen remains undetermined. This CDR3 spans 13 amino acids. The V gene's germline CDR1 is MNHEY and CDR2 SMNVEV (reference sequence). V lost 5 bases to trimming and J lost 4 bases; unmatched junction nucleotides: 4. These data originate in a study of cytomegalovirus exposure and HLA in healthy donors. General study points: A later analysis showed HLA-associated TCR beta chains outstripping equally common others in clonal expansion. 87-base-pair reads could not separate some V segments, including TRBV6-2 and TRBV6-3.

Primers: 60 Vbeta forward and 13 Jbeta reverse. TCRdb keeps only in-frame clones here, not all; method: immunoSEQ multiplex PCR. The sample consists of about 160,000 clones, around 73% of them appearing once. Sequenced: PBMCs. The chain is built from TRBV27 and TRBJ1-2, with TRBD1 matching over 7 bases. The clonotype originates from a male donor in good health and CMV-seronegative. CDR3 sequence: CASSVQGSYGYTF. For the CDR3, the DNA is TGTGCCAGCAGTGTACAGGGGAGCTATGGCTACACCTTC.